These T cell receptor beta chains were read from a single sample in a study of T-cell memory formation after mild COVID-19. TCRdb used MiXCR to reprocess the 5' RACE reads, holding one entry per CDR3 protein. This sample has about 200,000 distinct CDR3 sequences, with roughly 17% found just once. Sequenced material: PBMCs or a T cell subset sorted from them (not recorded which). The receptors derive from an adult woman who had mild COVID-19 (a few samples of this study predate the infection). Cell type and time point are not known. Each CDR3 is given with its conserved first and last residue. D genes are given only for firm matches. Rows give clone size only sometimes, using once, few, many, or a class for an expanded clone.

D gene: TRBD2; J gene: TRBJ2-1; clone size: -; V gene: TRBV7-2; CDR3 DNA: TGTGCCAGCAGCTTAGAAGTAGCGGGAGGACCCTACAATGAGCAGTTCTTC; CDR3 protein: CASSLEVAGGPYNEQFF
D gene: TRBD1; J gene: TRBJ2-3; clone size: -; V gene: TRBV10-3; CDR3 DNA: TGTGCCAGCACCGGGACAGGGCCGTTAGATACGCAGTATTTT; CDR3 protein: CASTGTGPLDTQYF
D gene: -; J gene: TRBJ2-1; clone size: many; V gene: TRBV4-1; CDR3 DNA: TGCGCCAGCAGCCAAGATTGGGGGGTCCGGGCCAATGAGCAGTTCTTC; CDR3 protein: CASSQDWGVRANEQFF
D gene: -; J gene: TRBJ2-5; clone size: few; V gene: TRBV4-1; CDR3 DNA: TGCGCCAGCAGCCGCCCGCTGGGGTGGCAAGAGACCCAGTACTTC; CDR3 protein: CASSRPLGWQETQYF
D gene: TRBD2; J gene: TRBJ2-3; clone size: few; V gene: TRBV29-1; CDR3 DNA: TGCAGCGTCATAGCGGGGGGGAATGGAGATACGCAGTATTTT; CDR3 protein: CSVIAGGNGDTQYF
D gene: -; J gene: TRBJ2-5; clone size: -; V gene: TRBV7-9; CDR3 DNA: TGTGCCAGCAGCTCAGGGCTCCGGCCCCAAGAGACCCAGTACTTC; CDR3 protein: CASSSGLRPQETQYF
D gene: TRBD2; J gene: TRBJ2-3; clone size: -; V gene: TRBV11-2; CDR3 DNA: TGTGCCAGCAGCTTAGTAGCGGGGGGGCGCACAGATACGCAGTATTTT; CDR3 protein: CASSLVAGGRTDTQYF
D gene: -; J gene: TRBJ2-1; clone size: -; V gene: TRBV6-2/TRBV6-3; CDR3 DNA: TGTGCCAGCAGTTATTATAGTGAGCAGTTCTTC; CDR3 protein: CASSYYSEQFF
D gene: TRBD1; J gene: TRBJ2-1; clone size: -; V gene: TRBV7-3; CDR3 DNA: TGTGCCAGCAGCCAACCCGGGACAGGGTCGGATGAGCAGTTCTTC; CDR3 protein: CASSQPGTGSDEQFF
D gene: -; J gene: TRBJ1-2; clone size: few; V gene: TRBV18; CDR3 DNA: TGTGCCAGCTCCGGAGGTCGGGCGACCTTCTATGGCTACACCTTC; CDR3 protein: CASSGGRATFYGYTF
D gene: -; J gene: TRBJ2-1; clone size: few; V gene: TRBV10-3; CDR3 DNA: TGTGCCATCAGGGAGGACCCCCAGGGGCAGTTCTTC; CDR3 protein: CAIREDPQGQFF
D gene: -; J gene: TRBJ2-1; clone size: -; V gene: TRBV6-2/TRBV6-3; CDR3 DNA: TGTGCCAGCAGTCCCCAGGTGGGGTTGAATGAGCAGTTCTTC; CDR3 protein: CASSPQVGLNEQFF
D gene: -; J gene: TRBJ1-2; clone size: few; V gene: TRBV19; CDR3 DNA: TGTGCCAGTAGTATGCCAGGGGAGCATGGCTACACCTTC; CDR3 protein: CASSMPGEHGYTF
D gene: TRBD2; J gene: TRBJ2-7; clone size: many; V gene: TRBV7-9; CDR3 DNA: TGTGCCAGCAGCTCTCGTAGGGCGGGAGCCTACGAGCAGTACTTC; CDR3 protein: CASSSRRAGAYEQYF
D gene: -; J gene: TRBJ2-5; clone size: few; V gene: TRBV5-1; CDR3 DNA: TGCGCCAGCAGCTTGGCTAGCGTAGAGACCCAGTACTTC; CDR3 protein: CASSLASVETQYF
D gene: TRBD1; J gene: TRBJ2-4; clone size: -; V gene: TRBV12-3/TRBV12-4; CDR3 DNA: TGTGCCAGCAGTACAGGGACAGGACTAGCCAAAAACATTCAGTACTTC; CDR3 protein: CASSTGTGLAKNIQYF
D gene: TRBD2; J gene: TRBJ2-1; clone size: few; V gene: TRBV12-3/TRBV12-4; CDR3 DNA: TGTGCCAGCAGAAACGGGATAGCGGGGGGCTCCTACAATGAGCAGTTCTTC; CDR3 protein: CASRNGIAGGSYNEQFF
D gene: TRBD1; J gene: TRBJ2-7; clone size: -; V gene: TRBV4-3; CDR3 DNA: TGCGCCAGCAGCCCCCTGCCGGGACAGGACTACGAGCAGTACTTC; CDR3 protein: CASSPLPGQDYEQYF
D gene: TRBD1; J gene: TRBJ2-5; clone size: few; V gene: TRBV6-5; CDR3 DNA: TGTGCCAGCAGTTGGGGACAGCTACAAGAGACCCAGTACTTC; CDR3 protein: CASSWGQLQETQYF
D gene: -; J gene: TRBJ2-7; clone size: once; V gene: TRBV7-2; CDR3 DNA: TGTGCCAGCAGCTTTGGTGTGTGGCTCTACGAGCAGTACTTC; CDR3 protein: CASSFGVWLYEQYF
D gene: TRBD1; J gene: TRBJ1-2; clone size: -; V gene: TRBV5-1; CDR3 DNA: TGCGCCAGCAGCTTCGACAGGGAAGGCTACACCTTC; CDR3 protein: CASSFDREGYTF
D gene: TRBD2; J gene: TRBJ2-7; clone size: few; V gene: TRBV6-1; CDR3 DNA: TGTGCCAGCAGTATCGGACTAGCGAGCTACGAGCAGTACTTC; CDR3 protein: CASSIGLASYEQYF
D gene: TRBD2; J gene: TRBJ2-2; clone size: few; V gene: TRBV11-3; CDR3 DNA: TGTGCCAGCAGCTTACGCGGGAGGCGGAGCACCGGGGAGCTGTTTTTT; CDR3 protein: CASSLRGRRSTGELFF
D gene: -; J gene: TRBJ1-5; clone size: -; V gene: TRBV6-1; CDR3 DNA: TGTGCCAGCAGTGAGGGAGGGACGCGTAGCAATCAGCCCCAGCATTTT; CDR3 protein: CASSEGGTRSNQPQHF
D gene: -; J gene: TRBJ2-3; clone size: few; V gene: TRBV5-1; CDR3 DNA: TGCGCCAGCGGACCCCGAGATACAGGGACGCAGTATTTT; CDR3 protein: CASGPRDTGTQYF
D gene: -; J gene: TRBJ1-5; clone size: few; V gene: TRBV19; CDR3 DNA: TGTGCCAGTAGCTCAGACAGGAACAATCAGCCCCAGCATTTT; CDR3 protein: CASSSDRNNQPQHF
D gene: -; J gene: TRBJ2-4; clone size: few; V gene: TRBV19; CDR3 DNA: TGTGCCAGTAGTAAAGAGGCTTATCCAACCCCCGAAAACATTCAGTACTTC; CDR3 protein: CASSKEAYPTPENIQYF
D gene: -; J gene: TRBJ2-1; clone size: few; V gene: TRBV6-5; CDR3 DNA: TGTGCCAGCAGTTCCCGCCGCGGGTCGTCCTACAATGAGCAGTTCTTC; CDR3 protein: CASSSRRGSSYNEQFF
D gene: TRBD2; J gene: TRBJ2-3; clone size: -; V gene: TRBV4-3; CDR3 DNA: TGCGCCAGCAGCCAAGAGGGGGTAGCGGGAGGGGGGCGCCGGGATACGCAGTATTTT; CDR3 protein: CASSQEGVAGGGRRDTQYF
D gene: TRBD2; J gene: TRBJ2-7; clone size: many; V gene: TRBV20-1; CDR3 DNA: TGCAGTGTCGCCTTGACTAGCGGGGGGGCCTACGAGCAGTACTTC; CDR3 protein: CSVALTSGGAYEQYF
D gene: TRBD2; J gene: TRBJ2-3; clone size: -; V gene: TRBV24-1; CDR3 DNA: TGTGCCACCAGTGATTTTGCGGGGGAACCAGATACGCAGTATTTT; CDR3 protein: CATSDFAGEPDTQYF
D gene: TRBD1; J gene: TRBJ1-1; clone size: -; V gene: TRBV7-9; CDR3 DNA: TGTGCCAGCAGAGGTGACAGGGTGAACACTGAAGCTTTCTTT; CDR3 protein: CASRGDRVNTEAFF
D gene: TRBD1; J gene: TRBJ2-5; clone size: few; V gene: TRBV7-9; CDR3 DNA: TGTGCCAGCAGTTGGACAGGCTTTCAGTACTTC; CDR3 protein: CASSWTGFQYF